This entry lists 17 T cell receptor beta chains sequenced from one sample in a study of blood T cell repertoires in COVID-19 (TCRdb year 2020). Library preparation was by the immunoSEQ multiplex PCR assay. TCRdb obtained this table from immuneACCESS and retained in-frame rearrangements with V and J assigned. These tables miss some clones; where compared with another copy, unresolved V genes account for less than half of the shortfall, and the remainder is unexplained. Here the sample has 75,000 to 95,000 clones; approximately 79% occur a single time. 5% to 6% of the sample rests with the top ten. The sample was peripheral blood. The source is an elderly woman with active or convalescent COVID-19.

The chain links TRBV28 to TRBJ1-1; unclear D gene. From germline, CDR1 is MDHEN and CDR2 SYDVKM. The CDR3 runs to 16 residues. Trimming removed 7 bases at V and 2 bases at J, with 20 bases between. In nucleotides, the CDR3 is TGTGCCAGCACCTATCCATCTCCGTATTCTAACACTGAAGCTTTCTTT. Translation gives CASTYPSPYSNTEAFF. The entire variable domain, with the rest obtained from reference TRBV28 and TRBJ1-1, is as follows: DVKVTQSSRYLVKRTGEKVFLECVQDMDHENMFWYRQDPGLGLRLIYFSYDVKMKEKGDIPEGYSVSREKKERFSLILESASTNQTSMYLCASTYPSPYSNTEAFFGQGTRLTVV.

The CDR3 reads CASSKGGFVNTEAFF. The CDR3 DNA is TGTGCCAGCAGCAAGGGAGGGTTCGTGAACACTGAAGCTTTCTTT. The chain recombines TRBV5-4 with TRBJ1-1; unclear D gene. V lost 4 bases and J 0 bases, leaving 13 bases between the germline ends. Per the germline V gene, CDR1 is SGHNT and CDR2 is YYREEE (reference sequence). The CDR3 is 15 amino acids. The whole variable domain, remainder taken from reference TRBV5-4 and TRBJ1-1, is ETGVTQSPTHLIKTRGQQVTLRCSSQSGHNTVSWYQQALGQGPQFIFQYYREEENGRGNFPPRFSGLQFPNYSSELNVNALELDDSALYLCASSKGGFVNTEAFFGQGTRLTVV.

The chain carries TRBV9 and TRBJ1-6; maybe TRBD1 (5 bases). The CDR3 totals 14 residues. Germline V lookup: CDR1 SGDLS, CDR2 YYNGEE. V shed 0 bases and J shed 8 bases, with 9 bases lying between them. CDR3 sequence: CASSVAGIDSPLHF. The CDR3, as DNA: TGTGCCAGCAGCGTAGCAGGGATTGATTCACCCCTCCACTTT.

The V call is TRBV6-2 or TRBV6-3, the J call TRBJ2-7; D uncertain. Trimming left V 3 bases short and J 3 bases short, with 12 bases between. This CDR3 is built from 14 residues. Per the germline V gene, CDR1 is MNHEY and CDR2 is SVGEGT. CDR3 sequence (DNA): TGTGCCAGCAGTTATGCATCCAGTAACTACGAGCAGTACTTC. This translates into CASSYASSNYEQYF.

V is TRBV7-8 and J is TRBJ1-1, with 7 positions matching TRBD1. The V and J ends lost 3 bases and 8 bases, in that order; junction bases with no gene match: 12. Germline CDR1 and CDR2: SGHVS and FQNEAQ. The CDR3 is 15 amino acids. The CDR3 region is CASSFQGGPAPEAFF. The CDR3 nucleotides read TGTGCCAGCAGCTTTCAAGGGGGCCCAGCACCAGAAGCTTTCTTT.

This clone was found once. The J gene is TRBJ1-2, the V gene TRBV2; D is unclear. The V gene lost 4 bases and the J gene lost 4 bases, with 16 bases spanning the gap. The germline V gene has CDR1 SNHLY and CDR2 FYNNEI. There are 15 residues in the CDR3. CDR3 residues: CASSVQVSGGYGYTF. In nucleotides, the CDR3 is TGTGCCAGCAGTGTGCAAGTCTCCGGCGGCTATGGCTACACCTTC.

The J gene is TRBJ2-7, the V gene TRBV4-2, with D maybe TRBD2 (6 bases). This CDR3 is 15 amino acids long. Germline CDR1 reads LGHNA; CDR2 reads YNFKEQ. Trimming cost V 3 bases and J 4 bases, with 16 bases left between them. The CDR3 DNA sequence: TGTGCCAGCAGCCAGCGGGAAGGACGGTCTTACGAGCAGTACTTC. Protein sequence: CASSQREGRSYEQYF.

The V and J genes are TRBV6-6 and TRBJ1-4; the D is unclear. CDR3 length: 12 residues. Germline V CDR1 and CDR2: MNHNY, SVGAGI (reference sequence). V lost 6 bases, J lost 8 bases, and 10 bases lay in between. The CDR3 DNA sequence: TGTGCCAGCAGACACAGAGACGAAAAACTGTTTTTT. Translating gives CASRHRDEKLFF.

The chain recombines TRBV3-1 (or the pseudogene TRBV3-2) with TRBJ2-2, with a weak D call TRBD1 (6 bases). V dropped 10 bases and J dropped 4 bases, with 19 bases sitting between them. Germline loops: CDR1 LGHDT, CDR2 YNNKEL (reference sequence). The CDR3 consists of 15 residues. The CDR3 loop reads CATTPPGHGTGELFF. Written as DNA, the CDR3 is TGTGCCACCACCCCACCGGGACACGGCACCGGGGAGCTGTTTTTT.

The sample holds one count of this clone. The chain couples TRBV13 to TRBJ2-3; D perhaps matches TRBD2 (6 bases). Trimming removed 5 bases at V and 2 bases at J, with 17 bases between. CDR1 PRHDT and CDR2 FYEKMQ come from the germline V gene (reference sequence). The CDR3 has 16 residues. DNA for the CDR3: TGTGCCAGCAGCCCTTGGGGGGTAGCTGACACAGATACGCAGTATTTT. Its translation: CASSPWGVADTDTQYF.

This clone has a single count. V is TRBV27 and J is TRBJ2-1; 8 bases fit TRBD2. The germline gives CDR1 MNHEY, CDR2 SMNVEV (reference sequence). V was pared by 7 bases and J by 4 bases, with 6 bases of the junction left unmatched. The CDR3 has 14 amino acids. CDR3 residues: CASTGGGKYNEQFF. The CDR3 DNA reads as TGTGCCAGCACGGGCGGGGGGAAATACAATGAGCAGTTCTTC.

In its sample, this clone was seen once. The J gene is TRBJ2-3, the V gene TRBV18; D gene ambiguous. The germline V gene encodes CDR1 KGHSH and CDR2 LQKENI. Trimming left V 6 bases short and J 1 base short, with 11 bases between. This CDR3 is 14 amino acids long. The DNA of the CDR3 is TGTGCCAGCTCCTCCCAGGTTCGCACAGATACGCAGTATTTT. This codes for CASSSQVRTDTQYF.

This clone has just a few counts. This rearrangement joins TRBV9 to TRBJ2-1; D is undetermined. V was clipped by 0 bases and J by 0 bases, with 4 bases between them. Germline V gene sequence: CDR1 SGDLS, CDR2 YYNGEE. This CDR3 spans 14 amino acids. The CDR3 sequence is CASSVESSYNEQFF. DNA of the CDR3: TGTGCCAGCAGCGTAGAGAGCTCCTACAATGAGCAGTTCTTC.

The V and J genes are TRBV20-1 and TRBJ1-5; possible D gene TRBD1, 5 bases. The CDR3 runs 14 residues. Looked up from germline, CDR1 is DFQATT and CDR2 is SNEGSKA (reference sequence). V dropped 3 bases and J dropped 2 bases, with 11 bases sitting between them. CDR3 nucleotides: TGCAGTGCTAGTGAGGGGAGGGGCAATCAGCCCCAGCATTTT. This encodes CSASEGRGNQPQHF.

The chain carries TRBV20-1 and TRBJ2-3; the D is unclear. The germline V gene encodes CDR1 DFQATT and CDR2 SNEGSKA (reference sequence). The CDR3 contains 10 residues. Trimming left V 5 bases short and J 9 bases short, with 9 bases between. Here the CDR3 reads CSALGFTQYF. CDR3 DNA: TGCAGTGCTCTAGGATTCACGCAGTATTTT.

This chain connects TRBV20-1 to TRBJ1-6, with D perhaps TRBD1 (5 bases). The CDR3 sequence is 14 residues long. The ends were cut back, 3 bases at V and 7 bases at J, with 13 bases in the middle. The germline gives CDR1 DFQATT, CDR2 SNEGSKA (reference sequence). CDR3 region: CSASRRQPNSPLHF. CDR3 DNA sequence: TGCAGTGCTAGTCGCCGACAGCCGAATTCACCCCTCCACTTT.

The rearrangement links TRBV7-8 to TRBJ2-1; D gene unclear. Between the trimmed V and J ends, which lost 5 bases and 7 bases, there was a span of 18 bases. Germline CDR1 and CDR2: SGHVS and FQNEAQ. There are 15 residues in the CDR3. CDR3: CASSAYALAGNEQFF. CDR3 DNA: TGTGCCAGCAGCGCATATGCTCTTGCCGGGAATGAGCAGTTCTTC.